The rows below give T cell receptor beta chains drawn from one sample of a study of regulatory T cells in long-lasting Graves disease. Each CDR3 protein gets one entry after TCRdb re-called the multiplex PCR reads with MiXCR. The data show about 430,000 distinct CDR3 sequences, 21% seen once. Sample: peripheral blood mononuclear cells (PBMCs), taken when the disease was refractory, from a patient treated with antithyroid drugs. The receptors derive from a female donor with Graves disease. CDR3s include the opening cysteine and the closing phenylalanine or tryptophan. The D gene is left open where the match is weak. Size values are once, few and many counts, or a class for expanded clones, and some rows have none.

TRBV2	.	16	.	TRBJ2-1	CASSEGLARRTNEQFF	TGTGCCAGCAGTGAAGGGTTAGCTCGCCGTACCAATGAGCAGTTCTTC
TRBV28	many	15	.	TRBJ1-6	CASSLSRQHNSPLHF	TGTGCCAGCAGTTTGTCGAGGCAGCATAATTCACCCCTCCACTTT
TRBV7-2	few	15	TRBD1	TRBJ1-5	CASSLAGTENQPQHF	TGTGCCAGCAGCTTAGCTGGGACAGAAAATCAGCCCCAGCATTTT
TRBV15	many	17	.	TRBJ2-6	CATSRATGFSGANVLTF	TGTGCCACCAGCAGAGCAACAGGATTCTCTGGGGCCAACGTCCTGACTTTC
TRBV20-1	.	16	TRBD2	TRBJ2-2	CSARGIAGVSTGELFF	TGCAGTGCTAGGGGCATAGCGGGAGTGAGCACCGGGGAGCTGTTTTTT
TRBV18	many	14	TRBD1	TRBJ1-6	CASSYGQGSSPLHF	TGTGCCAGCAGTTACGGACAGGGATCTTCACCCCTCCACTTT
TRBV6-9	.	16	.	TRBJ2-4	CASSSPGSQIKNIQYF	TGTGCCAGCAGTTCTCCGGGAAGCCAAATAAAAAACATTCAGTACTTC
TRBV20-1	.	17	TRBD2	TRBJ2-1	CSARTSGLSSSYNEQFF	TGCAGTGCCAGGACTAGCGGCCTTTCGAGCTCCTACAATGAGCAGTTCTTC
TRBV7-3	.	16	TRBD1	TRBJ2-1	CASSLIAGGLYNEQFF	TGTGCCAGCAGCTTAATCGCAGGGGGCCTATACAATGAGCAGTTCTTC
TRBV15	.	16	.	TRBJ1-3	CATSRDRGVGGNTIYF	TGTGCCACCAGCAGAGATCGAGGGGTTGGTGGAAACACCATATATTTT
TRBV20-1	.	14	TRBD2	TRBJ2-5	CSVRDRGEGETQYF	TGCAGTGTTAGAGATCGGGGGGAGGGAGAGACCCAGTACTTC
TRBV20-1	few	15	TRBD2	TRBJ2-7	CSAREASGKSYEQYF	TGCAGTGCTAGAGAGGCTAGCGGGAAGTCCTACGAGCAGTACTTC
TRBV6-1	few	14	.	TRBJ1-5	CASSPPAKDQPQHF	TGTGCCAGCAGTCCCCCGGCGAAGGATCAGCCCCAGCATTTT
TRBV5-4	.	16	TRBD2	TRBJ2-3	CASSPRGGGNPDTQYF	TGTGCCAGCAGCCCGCGGGGGGGAGGGAACCCAGATACGCAGTATTTT
TRBV7-3	.	13	.	TRBJ1-4	CAILSFPNEKLFF	TGTGCCATCCTATCCTTTCCCAATGAAAAACTGTTTTTT